These 3 T cell receptor beta chains were all obtained from the same sample, sequenced in a study of blood T cell repertoires in COVID-19 (TCRdb year 2020). To prepare the library, the immunoSEQ multiplex PCR assay was applied. Here the immuneACCESS table is served through TCRdb, limited to in-frame sequences with V and J called. Missing clones are a known gap in these copies; in checked studies unresolved V genes cover under half, and the rest lacks a known reason. The sample profile shows about 15,000 clones; 70% to 85% of them were found once. Of the sample, roughly 30% is held by the ten largest clones. The specimen was peripheral blood. Receptors were obtained from a woman aged 50 to 65 with active or convalescent COVID-19.

The V and J genes are TRBV4-1 and TRBJ2-7, with 13 bases fitting TRBD2. Trimming took 0 bases from V and 4 from J; bases not matched to a gene: 12. CDR3 length: 19 amino acids. Germline CDR1 and CDR2: MGHRA and YSYEKL. CDR3 sequence: CASSQDFILLAGGKYEQYF. The CDR3 DNA is TGCGCCAGCAGCCAAGATTTTATCTTACTAGCGGGGGGGAAGTACGAGCAGTACTTC.

The V and J genes are TRBV6-6 and TRBJ1-5; D gene unclear. V shed 10 bases and J shed 6 bases, with 19 bases lying between them. Germline V gene sequence: CDR1 MNHNY, CDR2 SVGAGI (reference sequence). The length of the CDR3 is 14 residues. CDR3 sequence (DNA): TGTGCCATCTCACTCCCGGGTGGAATTCAGCCCCAGCATTTT. Encoded protein: CAISLPGGIQPQHF.

This chain links TRBV19 with TRBJ2-7; D is perhaps TRBD2 (5 bases). Trimming removed 1 base at V and 0 bases at J, with 7 bases between. This CDR3 spans 14 amino acids. In germline, CDR1 is LNHDA, CDR2 SQIVND (reference sequence). CDR3 residues: CASSIVGSSYEQYF. In nucleotides, the CDR3 is TGTGCCAGTAGTATAGTTGGGAGCTCCTACGAGCAGTACTTC.